This record covers a single T cell receptor (beta chain). These data come from a study of blood T cells in healthy people across ages. Next came a second PCR, run for about 6 to 12 cycles, which used a sample-barcoded 5' primer along with a J-beta primer mix. In TCRdb, the 5' RACE reads were re-called with MiXCR into one record per CDR3 protein. The sample contains about 1.4 million distinct CDR3 sequences, roughly 60% of which appear only once. The CDR3 runs 14 residues. CDR1 is MGHRA, CDR2 YSYEKL, per germline. V dropped 7 bases and J dropped 6 bases, with 15 bases sitting between them. The clonotype comes from a man younger than 35 in good health. V is TRBV4-1 and J is TRBJ1-4; no reliable D call. The source material was blood. CDR3 loop: CASTPLEGYEKLFF. CDR3 bases: TGCGCCAGCACCCCGCTGGAGGGTTATGAAAAACTGTTTTTT.